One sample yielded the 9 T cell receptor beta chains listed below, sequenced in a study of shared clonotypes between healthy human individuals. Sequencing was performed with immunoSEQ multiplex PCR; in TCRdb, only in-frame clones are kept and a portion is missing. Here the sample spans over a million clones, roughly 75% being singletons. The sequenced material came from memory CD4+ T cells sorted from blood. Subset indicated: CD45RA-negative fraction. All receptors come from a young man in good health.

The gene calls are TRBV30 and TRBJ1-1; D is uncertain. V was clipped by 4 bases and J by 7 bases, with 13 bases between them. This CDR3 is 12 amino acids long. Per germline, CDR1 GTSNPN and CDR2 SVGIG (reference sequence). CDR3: CAWIGGIGEAFF. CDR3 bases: TGTGCCTGGATTGGTGGCATTGGTGAAGCTTTCTTT.

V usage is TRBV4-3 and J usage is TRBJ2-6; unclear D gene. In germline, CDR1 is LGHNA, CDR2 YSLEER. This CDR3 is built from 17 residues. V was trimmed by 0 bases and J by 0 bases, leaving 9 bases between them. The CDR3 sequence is CASSQDPVSSGANVLTF. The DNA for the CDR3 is TGCGCCAGCAGCCAAGATCCGGTGAGCTCTGGGGCCAACGTCCTGACTTTC.

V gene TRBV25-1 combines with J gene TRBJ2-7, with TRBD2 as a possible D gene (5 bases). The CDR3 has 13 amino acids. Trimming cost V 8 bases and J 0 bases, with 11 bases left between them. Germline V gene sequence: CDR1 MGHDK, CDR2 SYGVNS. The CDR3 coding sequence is TGTGCCAGCGTCGGGGAGAGCTCCTACGAGCAGTACTTC. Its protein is CASVGESSYEQYF.

The CDR3 DNA reads TGTGCCAGCGGACCGGAAAACTCCTATGGCTACACCTTC. Translating gives CASGPENSYGYTF. The chain joins TRBV7-9 to TRBJ1-2, with no clear D. V lost 8 bases, J lost 4 bases, and 14 bases lay in between. The CDR3 covers 13 residues. CDR1 is SEHNR, CDR2 FQNEAQ, per germline (reference sequence).

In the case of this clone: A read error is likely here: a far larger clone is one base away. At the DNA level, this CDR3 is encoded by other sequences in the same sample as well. CDR3 protein: CASSSGQGSYGYTF. The CDR3 DNA follows: TGTGCCAGCAGTTCCGGACAGGGATCCTATGGCTACACCTTC. The chain carries TRBV28 and TRBJ1-2; TRBD1 agrees at 8 bases. The V gene's germline CDR1 is MDHEN and CDR2 SYDVKM. Losses at the gene ends were 4 bases for V and 4 bases for J; bases not matched to a gene: 5. CDR3 size: 14 residues.

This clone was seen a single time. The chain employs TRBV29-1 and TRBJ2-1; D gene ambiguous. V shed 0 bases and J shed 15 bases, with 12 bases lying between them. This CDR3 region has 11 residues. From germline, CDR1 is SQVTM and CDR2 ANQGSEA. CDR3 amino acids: CSVEDVLLRFF. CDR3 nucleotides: TGCAGCGTTGAAGATGTTTTACTCCGGTTCTTC.

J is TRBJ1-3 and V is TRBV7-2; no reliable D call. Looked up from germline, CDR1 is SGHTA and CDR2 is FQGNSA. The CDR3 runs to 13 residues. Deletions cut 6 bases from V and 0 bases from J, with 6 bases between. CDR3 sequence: CASSESSGNTIYF. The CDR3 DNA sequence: TGTGCCAGCAGTGAGAGCTCTGGAAACACCATATATTTT.

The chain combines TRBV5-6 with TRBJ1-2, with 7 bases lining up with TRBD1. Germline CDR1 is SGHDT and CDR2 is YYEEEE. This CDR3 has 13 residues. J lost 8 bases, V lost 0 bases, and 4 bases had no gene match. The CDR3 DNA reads TGTGCCAGCAGCTTGGCAGACAGGGTGGGCTACACCTTC. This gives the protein CASSLADRVGYTF.

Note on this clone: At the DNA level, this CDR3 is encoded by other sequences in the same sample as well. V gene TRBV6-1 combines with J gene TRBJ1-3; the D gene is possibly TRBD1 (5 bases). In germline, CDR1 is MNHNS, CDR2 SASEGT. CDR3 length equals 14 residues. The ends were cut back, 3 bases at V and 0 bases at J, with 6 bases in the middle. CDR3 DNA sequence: TGTGCCAGCAGTGAGGGGCGCTCTGGAAACACCATATATTTT. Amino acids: CASSEGRSGNTIYF.